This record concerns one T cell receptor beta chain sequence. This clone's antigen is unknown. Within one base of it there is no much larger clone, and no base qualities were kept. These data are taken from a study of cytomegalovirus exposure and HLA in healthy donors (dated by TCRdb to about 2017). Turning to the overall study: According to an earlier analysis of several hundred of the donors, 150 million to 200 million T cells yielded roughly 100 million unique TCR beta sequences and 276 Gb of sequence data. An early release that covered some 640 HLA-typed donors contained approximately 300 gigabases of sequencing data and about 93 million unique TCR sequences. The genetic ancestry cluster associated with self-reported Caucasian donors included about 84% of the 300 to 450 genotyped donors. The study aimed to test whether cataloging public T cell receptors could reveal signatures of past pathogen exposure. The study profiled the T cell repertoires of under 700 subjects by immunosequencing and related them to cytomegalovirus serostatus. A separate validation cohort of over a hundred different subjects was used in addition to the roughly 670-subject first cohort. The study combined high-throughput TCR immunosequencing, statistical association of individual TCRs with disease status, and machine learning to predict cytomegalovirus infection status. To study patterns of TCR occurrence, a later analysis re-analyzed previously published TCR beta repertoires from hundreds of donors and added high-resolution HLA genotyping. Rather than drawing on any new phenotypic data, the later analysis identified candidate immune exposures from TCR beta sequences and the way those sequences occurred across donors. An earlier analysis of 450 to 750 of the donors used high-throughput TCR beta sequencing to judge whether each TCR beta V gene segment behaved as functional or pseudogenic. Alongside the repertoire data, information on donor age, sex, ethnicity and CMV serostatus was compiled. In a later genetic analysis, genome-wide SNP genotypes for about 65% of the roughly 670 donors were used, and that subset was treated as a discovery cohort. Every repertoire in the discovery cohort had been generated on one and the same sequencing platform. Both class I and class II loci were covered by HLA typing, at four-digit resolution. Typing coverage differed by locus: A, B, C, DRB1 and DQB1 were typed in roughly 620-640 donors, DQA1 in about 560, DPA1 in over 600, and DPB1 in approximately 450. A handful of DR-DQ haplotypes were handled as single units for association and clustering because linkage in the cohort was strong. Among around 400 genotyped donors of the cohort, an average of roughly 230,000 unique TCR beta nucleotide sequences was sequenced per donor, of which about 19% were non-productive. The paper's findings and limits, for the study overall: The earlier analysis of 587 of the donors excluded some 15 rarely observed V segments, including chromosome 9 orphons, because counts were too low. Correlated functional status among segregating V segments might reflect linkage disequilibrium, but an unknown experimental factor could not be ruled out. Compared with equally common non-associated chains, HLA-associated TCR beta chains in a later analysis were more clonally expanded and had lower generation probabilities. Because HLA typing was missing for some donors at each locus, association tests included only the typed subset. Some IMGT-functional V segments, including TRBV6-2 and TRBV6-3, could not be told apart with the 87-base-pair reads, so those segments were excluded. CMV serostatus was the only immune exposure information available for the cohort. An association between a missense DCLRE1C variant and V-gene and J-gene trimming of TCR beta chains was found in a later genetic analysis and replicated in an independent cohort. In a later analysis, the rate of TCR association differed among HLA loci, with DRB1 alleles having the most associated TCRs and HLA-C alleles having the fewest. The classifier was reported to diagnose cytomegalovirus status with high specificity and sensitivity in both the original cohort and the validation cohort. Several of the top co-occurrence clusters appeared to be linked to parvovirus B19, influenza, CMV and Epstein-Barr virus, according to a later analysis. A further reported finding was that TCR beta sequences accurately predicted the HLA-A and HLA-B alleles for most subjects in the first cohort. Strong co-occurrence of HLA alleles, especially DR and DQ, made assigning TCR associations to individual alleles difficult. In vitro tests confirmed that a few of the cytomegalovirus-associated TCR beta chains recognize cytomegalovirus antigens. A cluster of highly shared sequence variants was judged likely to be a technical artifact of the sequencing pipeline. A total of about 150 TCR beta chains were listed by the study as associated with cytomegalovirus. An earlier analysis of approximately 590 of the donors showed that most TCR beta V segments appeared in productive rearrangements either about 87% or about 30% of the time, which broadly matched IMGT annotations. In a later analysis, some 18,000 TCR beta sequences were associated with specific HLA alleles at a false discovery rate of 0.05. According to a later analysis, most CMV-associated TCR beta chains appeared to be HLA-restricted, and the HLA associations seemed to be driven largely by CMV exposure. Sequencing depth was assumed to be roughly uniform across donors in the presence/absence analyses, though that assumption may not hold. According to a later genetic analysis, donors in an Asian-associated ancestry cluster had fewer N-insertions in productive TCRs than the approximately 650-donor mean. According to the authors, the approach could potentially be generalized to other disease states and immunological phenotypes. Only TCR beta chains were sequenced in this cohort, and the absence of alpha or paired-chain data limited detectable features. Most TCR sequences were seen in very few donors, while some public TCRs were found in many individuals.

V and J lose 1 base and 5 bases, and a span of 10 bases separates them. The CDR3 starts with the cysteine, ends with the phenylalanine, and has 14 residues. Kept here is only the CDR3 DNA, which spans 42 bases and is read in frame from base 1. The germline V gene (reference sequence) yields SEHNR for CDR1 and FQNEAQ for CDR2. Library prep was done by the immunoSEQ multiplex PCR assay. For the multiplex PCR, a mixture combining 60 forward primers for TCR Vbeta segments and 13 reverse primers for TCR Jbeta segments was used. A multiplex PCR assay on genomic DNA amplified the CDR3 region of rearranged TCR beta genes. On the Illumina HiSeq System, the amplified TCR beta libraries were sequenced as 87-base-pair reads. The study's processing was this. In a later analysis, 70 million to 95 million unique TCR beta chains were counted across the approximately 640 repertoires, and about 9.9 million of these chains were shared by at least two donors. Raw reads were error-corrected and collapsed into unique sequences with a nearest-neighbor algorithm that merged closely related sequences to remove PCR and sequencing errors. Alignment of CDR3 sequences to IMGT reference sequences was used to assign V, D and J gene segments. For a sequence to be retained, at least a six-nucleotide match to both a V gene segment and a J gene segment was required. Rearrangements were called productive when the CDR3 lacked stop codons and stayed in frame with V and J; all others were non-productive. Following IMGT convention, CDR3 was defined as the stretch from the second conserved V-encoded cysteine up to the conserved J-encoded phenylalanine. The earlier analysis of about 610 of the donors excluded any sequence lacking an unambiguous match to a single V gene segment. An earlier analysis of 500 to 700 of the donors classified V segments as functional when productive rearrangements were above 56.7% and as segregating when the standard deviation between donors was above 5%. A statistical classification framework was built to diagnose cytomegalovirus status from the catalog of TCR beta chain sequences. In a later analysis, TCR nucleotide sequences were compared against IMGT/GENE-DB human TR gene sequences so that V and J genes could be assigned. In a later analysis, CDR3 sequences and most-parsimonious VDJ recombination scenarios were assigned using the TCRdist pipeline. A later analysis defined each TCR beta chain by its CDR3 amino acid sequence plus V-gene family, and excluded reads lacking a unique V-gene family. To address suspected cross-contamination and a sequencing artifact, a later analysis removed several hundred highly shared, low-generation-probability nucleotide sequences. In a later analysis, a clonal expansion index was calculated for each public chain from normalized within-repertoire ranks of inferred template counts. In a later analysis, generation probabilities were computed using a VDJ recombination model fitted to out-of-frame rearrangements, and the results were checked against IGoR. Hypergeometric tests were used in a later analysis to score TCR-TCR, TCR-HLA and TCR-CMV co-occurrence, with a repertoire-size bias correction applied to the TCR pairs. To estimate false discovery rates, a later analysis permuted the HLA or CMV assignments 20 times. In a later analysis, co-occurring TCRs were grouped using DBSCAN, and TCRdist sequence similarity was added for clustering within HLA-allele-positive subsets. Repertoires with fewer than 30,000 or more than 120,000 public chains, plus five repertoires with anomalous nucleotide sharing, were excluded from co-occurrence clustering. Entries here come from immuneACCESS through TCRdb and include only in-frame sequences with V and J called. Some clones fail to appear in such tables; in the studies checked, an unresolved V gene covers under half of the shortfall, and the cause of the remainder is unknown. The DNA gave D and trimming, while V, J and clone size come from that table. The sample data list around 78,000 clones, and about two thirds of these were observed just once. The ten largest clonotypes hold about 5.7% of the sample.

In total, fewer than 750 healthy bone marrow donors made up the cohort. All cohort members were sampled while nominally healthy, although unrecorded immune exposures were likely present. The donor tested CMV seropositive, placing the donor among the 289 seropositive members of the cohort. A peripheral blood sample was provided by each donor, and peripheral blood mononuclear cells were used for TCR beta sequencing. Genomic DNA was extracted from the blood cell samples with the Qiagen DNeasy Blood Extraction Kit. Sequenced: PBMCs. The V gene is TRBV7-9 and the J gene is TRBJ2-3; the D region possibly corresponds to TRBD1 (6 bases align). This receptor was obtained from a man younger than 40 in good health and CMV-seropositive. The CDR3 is CASSLETDRDTQYF. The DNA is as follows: TGTGCCAGCAGCTTAGAAACGGACAGAGATACGCAGTATTTT.